This is a list of T cell receptor beta chains from one sample in a study of beta chain features in type 1 diabetes. Assay: immunoSEQ multiplex PCR; the TCRdb copy retains only in-frame clones and omits some. The table lists 350,000 to 400,000 clones, around 15% of them singletons. The sequenced material came from naive CD4+ T cells from blood. These receptors all stem from a woman aged 18-30 years in good health. Each CDR3 is given with its conserved first and last residue. Fields, in order: V gene, clone size, J gene, CDR3 protein. The size of a clone is reported for some rows only, either as once, few or many, or as a class for expanded clones.

TRBV29-1	-	TRBJ2-1	CSVSSGLAGPYNEQFF
TRBV30	-	TRBJ1-2	CAWSVSVTSANYGYTF
TRBV5-1	few	TRBJ2-3	CASSLEPSVSLTDTQYF
TRBV5-1	-	TRBJ2-5	CASSPGTPQETQYF
TRBV6-1	-	TRBJ2-5	CAIPRESETQYF
TRBV7-9	few	TRBJ2-7	CASSPSGGRSHEQYF
TRBV10-2	-	TRBJ2-5	CASRRSLQETQYF
TRBV18	-	TRBJ2-1	CASSPLAGEYNEQFF
TRBV11-2	-	TRBJ2-1	CASSLRFEQFF
TRBV11-2	-	TRBJ2-1	CASSAGLAGGNEQFF
TRBV18	-	TRBJ1-3	CASSPTRSSGNTIYF
TRBV18	few	TRBJ2-7	CASSPGQRAYEQYF
TRBV27	-	TRBJ2-7	CASSSPVRGTYEQYF
TRBV30	few	TRBJ1-3	CAWSGIQGEGNTIYF
TRBV5-1	few	TRBJ2-5	CASSPTGEETQYF
TRBV27	-	TRBJ2-7	CASSSQGAQYF
TRBV4-2	few	TRBJ1-2	CASSQVRAGAGKANYGYTF
TRBV5-1	-	TRBJ2-1	CASSLAPPQRGLNNEQFF
TRBV7-9	-	TRBJ2-7	CASSLVWGPYEQYF
TRBV4-2	-	TRBJ2-7	CASSQEQTGPYEQYF
TRBV4-1	few	TRBJ1-2	CASSYLQGMHGYTF
TRBV18	-	TRBJ1-2	CASSPRPGHSSYGYTF
TRBV11-2	-	TRBJ1-1	CASSPGQGATTEAFF
TRBV5-1	-	TRBJ2-1	CASSLLAGAAGEQFF
TRBV10-3	few	TRBJ1-1	CAISEAGAEAFF
TRBV21-1	-	TRBJ2-7	CASSKGQGSYEQYF
TRBV5-4	-	TRBJ1-1	CASSNTGIPTEAFF
TRBV11-2	-	TRBJ2-4	CASSPRQGRHIQYF